This TCR beta chain was sequenced in a study of metastatic and nonmetastatic thyroid tumors. The J segment lost 4 bases and the V segment lost 7 bases, leaving 4 bases of the junction unmatched. The CDR3 is made up of 12 amino acids. Germline V gives CDR1 MDHEN, CDR2 SYDVKM. Each patient came to thyroid surgery without any prior treatment (of any kind). TCRdb recomputed clones from the PCR reads via MiXCR. The repertoire holds over 15,000 clones, with under 30% as singletons. Regarding the study as a whole: TCR beta diversity was reportedly significantly higher in malignant thyroid tumors than benign nodules, in blood and tumor.

As concerns this clone: Its target is unknown.

This TCR was recovered from a female donor with papillary thyroid cancer or a benign thyroid nodule (not recorded which). Some clones in this sample may be carry-over from other donors' samples. This chain uses TRBV28 with TRBJ2-7; 7 positions agree with TRBD1. The sample taken for sequencing was tumor tissue. In DNA, the CDR3 is TGTGCCAGCAATATGACAGGGTACGAGCAGTACTTC. Amino acid sequence: CASNMTGYEQYF. Drawing the rest from reference TRBV28 and TRBJ2-7, the complete variable domain is DVKVTQSSRYLVKRTGEKVFLECVQDMDHENMFWYRQDPGLGLRLIYFSYDVKMKEKGDIPEGYSVSREKKERFSLILESASTNQTSMYLCASNMTGYEQYFGPGTRLTVT.